Shown below are 22 T cell receptor beta chains from a single sample sequenced in a study of T cells after yellow fever vaccination. TCRdb re-analysed the 5' RACE reads in MiXCR, keeping a single row per CDR3 protein. The table records hundreds of thousands of distinct CDR3 sequences, more than 9% of them present only once. The sequencing here drew on PBMCs, taken on the day of the yellow fever booster vaccination. Source of these receptors: a man younger than 45 who received the YFV17D yellow fever vaccine.

This clonotype came up a few times. The DNA of the CDR3 is TGTGCCATCAGCCAGGAACTAAACACCGGGGAGCTGTTTTTT. Protein: CAISQELNTGELFF. The V and J genes are TRBV10-3 and TRBJ2-2; D not certain. The CDR3 extends over 14 amino acids. Germline CDR1 reads ENHRY; CDR2 reads SYGVKD. Trimming took off 6 bases at V and 2 bases at J, with 10 bases between the two ends.

A few counts support this clonotype. In DNA, the CDR3 is TGTGCCAGCTCTCGCTCCGGGACACCCCAATACGAGCAGTACTTC. It encodes CASSRSGTPQYEQYF. The chain joins TRBV18 to TRBJ2-7, with D tentatively TRBD1 (6 bases). Between the trimmed V and J ends, which lost 6 bases and 4 bases, there was a span of 19 bases. The CDR3 is made up of 15 amino acids. CDR1 is KGHSH, CDR2 LQKENI, per germline. Based on the CDR3 plus reference TRBV18 and TRBJ2-7, the full variable domain is NAGVMQNPRHLVRRRGQEARLRCSPMKGHSHVYWYRQLPEEGLKFMVYLQKENIIDESGMPKERFSAEFPKEGPSILRIQQVVRGDSAAYFCASSRSGTPQYEQYFGPGTRLTVT.

The chain links TRBV6-5 to TRBJ1-1; D unclear. The CDR3 sequence is 14 residues long. The germline gives CDR1 MNHEY, CDR2 SVGAGI. V dropped 2 bases and J dropped 4 bases, with 11 bases sitting between them. Here the CDR3 DNA reads TGTGCCAGCAGTTACCTGTGGGTAGGCACTGAAGCTTTCTTT. This gives the protein CASSYLWVGTEAFF.

The V and J genes are TRBV5-1 and TRBJ1-5; D possibly corresponds to TRBD1 (5 bases). This CDR3 is 14 amino acids long. With 0 bases removed from V and 6 bases from J, the gap between germline ends came to 10 bases. Germline lookup yields CDR1 SGHRS and CDR2 YFSETQ. CDR3 nucleotide sequence: TGCGCCAGCAGCTTGGATCAGGGAGGTCAGCCCCAGCATTTT. Protein product: CASSLDQGGQPQHF.

This rearrangement joins TRBV19 to TRBJ2-6, with D possibly matching TRBD2 (5 bases). Per germline, CDR1 LNHDA and CDR2 SQIVND (reference sequence). V lost 4 bases, J lost 1 base, and 14 bases lay in between. This CDR3 is built from 17 residues. The DNA of the CDR3 is TGTGCCAGTAGTACCCGGGAAAAAGGATCTGGGGCCAACGTCCTGACTTTC. Its translation is CASSTREKGSGANVLTF.

In this sample, this clonotype turned up a few times. The chain couples TRBV28 to TRBJ2-2; D is perhaps TRBD2 (6 bases). The V gene's germline CDR1 is MDHEN and CDR2 SYDVKM. The CDR3 sequence is 15 residues long. Trimming left V 8 bases short and J 2 bases short, with 15 bases between. CDR3 nucleotides: TGTGCCAGCGCAAACGGGGGAGTTAACACCGGGGAGCTGTTTTTT. Protein product: CASANGGVNTGELFF. The full variable domain, with the rest looked up from reference TRBV28 and TRBJ2-2, is DVKVTQSSRYLVKRTGEKVFLECVQDMDHENMFWYRQDPGLGLRLIYFSYDVKMKEKGDIPEGYSVSREKKERFSLILESASTNQTSMYLCASANGGVNTGELFFGEGSRLTVL.

The chain links TRBV7-9 to TRBJ1-2, with D uncertain. Trimming stripped 3 bases from V and 4 bases from J, with 18 bases between. This CDR3 contains 16 residues. Germline V gene data show CDR1 as SEHNR and CDR2 as FQNEAQ (reference sequence). The CDR3 spells CASSFSPGRESYGYTF. DNA for the CDR3: TGTGCCAGCAGCTTTTCCCCCGGACGTGAAAGCTATGGCTACACCTTC.

In its sample, this clonotype was seen a few times. The chain combines TRBV7-9 with TRBJ2-5; TRBD2 aligns across 7 bases. The CDR3 is 16 residues long. With V trimmed by 5 bases and J by 5 bases, 14 bases remained unmatched. Looked up from germline, CDR1 is SEHNR and CDR2 is FQNEAQ (reference sequence). The CDR3 bases are TGTGCCAGCAGCCTCGGCGGGGCGGGAGTCCGGGAGACCCAGTACTTC. Encoded protein: CASSLGGAGVRETQYF.

The chain combines TRBV12-3 or TRBV12-4 with TRBJ2-3, with D perhaps matching TRBD1 (6 bases). The CDR3 covers 14 residues. V dropped 6 bases and J dropped 4 bases, with 14 bases sitting between them. The CDR3 protein is CASRSGHWADTQYF. The CDR3 coding sequence is TGTGCCAGCAGGTCGGGACACTGGGCAGATACGCAGTATTTT.

This chain joins TRBV20-1 and TRBJ2-4, with unresolved D. CDR3 length: 14 residues. V was clipped by 5 bases and J by 3 bases, with 14 bases between them. Germline V gene lookup returns CDR1 DFQATT and CDR2 SNEGSKA (reference sequence). The CDR3 nucleotides read TGCAGTGCTCAGTTGGGTTGGGTCAAAAACATTCAGTACTTC. Translated: CSAQLGWVKNIQYF.

This clonotype was counted only a few times. This chain joins TRBV5-1 and TRBJ1-2; D gene uncertain. The length of the CDR3 is 16 residues. V shed 4 bases and J shed 4 bases, with 20 bases lying between them. CDR1 SGHRS and CDR2 YFSETQ come from the germline V gene. CDR3 sequence (DNA): TGCGCCAGCAGCCCCCTGAGTCTCAGGAGTGGCTATGGCTACACCTTC. It specifies CASSPLSLRSGYGYTF. Full variable domain (missing parts from reference TRBV5-1 and TRBJ1-2): KAGVTQTPRYLIKTRGQQVTLSCSPISGHRSVSWYQQTPGQGLQFLFEYFSETQRNKGNFPGRFSGRQFSNSRSEMNVSTLELGDSALYLCASSPLSLRSGYGYTFGSGTRLTVV.

This clonotype was counted between two and nine times. The chain carries TRBV5-4 and TRBJ1-1; weak D call: TRBD1 (6 bases). Germline CDR1 and CDR2: SGHNT and YYREEE (reference sequence). This CDR3 is 15 amino acids long. Trimming cost V 4 bases and J 1 base, with 14 bases left between them. CDR3 coding DNA: TGTGCCAGCAGCGCCACAGGGAAGAAGAACACTGAAGCTTTCTTT. This gives the protein CASSATGKKNTEAFF. Full variable domain (missing parts from reference TRBV5-4 and TRBJ1-1): ETGVTQSPTHLIKTRGQQVTLRCSSQSGHNTVSWYQQALGQGPQFIFQYYREEENGRGNFPPRFSGLQFPNYSSELNVNALELDDSALYLCASSATGKKNTEAFFGQGTRLTVV.

This clonotype appeared a few times. The chain employs TRBV12-3 or TRBV12-4 and TRBJ1-6; TRBD1 matches at 8 bases. The CDR3 length is 15 residues. Unmatched junction bases numbered 11, after V lost 6 bases and J lost 10 bases. Written as DNA, the CDR3 is TGTGCCAGCAGCTCGAGGACAGGGAAACGGTCACCCCTCCACTTT. This gives the protein CASSSRTGKRSPLHF.

There are many counts of this clonotype. The chain couples TRBV11-1 to TRBJ2-6; 7 nucleotides line up with TRBD1. The CDR3 contains 18 residues. V shed 5 bases, J shed 2 bases, and the junction held 12 bases outside the gene matches. The germline gives CDR1 SGHAT, CDR2 FQDESV (reference sequence). As DNA, the CDR3 is TGTGCCAGCAGCCTCCAGACAGGGTGGGTACCTGGGGCCAACGTCCTGACTTTC. Its protein is CASSLQTGWVPGANVLTF.

The genes are TRBV19 and TRBJ2-1; unclear D gene. The length of the CDR3 is 18 residues. The V and J ends lost 1 base and 0 bases respectively, with 16 bases between them. Germline V lookup: CDR1 LNHDA, CDR2 SQIVND (reference sequence). CDR3 DNA: TGTGCCAGTAGTATAGTACCACCGACGGTAGGCTCCTACAATGAGCAGTTCTTC. The encoded protein is CASSIVPPTVGSYNEQFF.

This clonotype was seen a handful of times. The chain is built from TRBV6-5 and TRBJ2-3; TRBD2 aligns across 13 bases. The CDR3 length is 15 residues. Per germline, CDR1 MNHEY and CDR2 SVGAGI. J gave up 8 bases and V 5 bases, and 7 bases lay outside the gene matches. Here the CDR3 DNA reads TGTGCCAGCAGTACTAGCGGGAGGGCCGGTGGTACGCAGTATTTT. It encodes CASSTSGRAGGTQYF.

The V call is TRBV15, the J call TRBJ2-5; maybe TRBD1 (6 bases). V lost 6 bases and J lost 5, with 13 bases in between. Germline values: CDR1 LNHNV, CDR2 YYDKDF (reference sequence). The CDR3 is 13 residues long. The CDR3 DNA reads as TGTGCCACCAGGAAACAGGGTCGGGAGACCCAGTACTTC. This codes for CATRKQGRETQYF.

The chain combines TRBV7-6 with TRBJ2-7; D might be TRBD2 (5 bases). The CDR3 has 14 amino acids. Germline CDR1 is SGHVS and CDR2 is FNYEAQ. Trimming shortened V by 5 bases and J by 0 bases, and 11 bases separated the two germline ends. CDR3 in amino acids: CASSDMDFSYEQYF. The CDR3 DNA reads TGTGCCAGCAGCGACATGGACTTCTCCTACGAGCAGTACTTC.

At least ten counts were recorded for this clonotype. The gene calls are TRBV5-1 and TRBJ1-2; 9 bases fit TRBD1. The junction had 0 bases not matched to a gene; V was cut back by 4 bases and J by 2 bases. The germline gives CDR1 SGHRS, CDR2 YFSETQ. The CDR3 covers 13 residues. The CDR3 reads CASSGTGNYGYTF. DNA for the CDR3: TGCGCCAGCAGCGGGACAGGGAACTATGGCTACACCTTC.

This clonotype has a handful of counts. The genes are TRBV20-1 and TRBJ2-2, with TRBD1 as a possible D gene (5 bases). The V end was cut by 5 bases, the J end by 0 bases, with 13 bases between. This CDR3 region has 15 residues. Germline assignment: CDR1 DFQATT and CDR2 SNEGSKA (reference sequence). The CDR3 spells CSAPKGPANTGELFF. The CDR3 nucleotides are TGCAGTGCTCCCAAGGGGCCCGCGAACACCGGGGAGCTGTTTTTT.

This clonotype turned up a few times. V is TRBV5-5 and J is TRBJ2-1, with D perhaps TRBD1 or TRBD2 (5 bases each). Germline V gene sequence: CDR1 SGHKS, CDR2 YYEKEE (reference sequence). The CDR3 sequence is 15 residues long. The ends were cut back, 4 bases at V and 5 bases at J, with 16 bases in the middle. CDR3 amino acids: CASSRYGTDNNEQFF. The CDR3 DNA sequence: TGTGCCAGCAGCAGATACGGGACGGATAACAATGAGCAGTTCTTC.

The chain uses TRBV20-1 and TRBJ2-7; the D is unclear. Germline V gene sequence: CDR1 DFQATT, CDR2 SNEGSKA (reference sequence). The CDR3 runs 11 residues. Between the trimmed V and J ends, which lost 2 bases and 5 bases, there was a span of 7 bases. The CDR3 DNA follows: TGCAGTGCTAGATTTGTTAACGAGCAGTACTTC. This encodes CSARFVNEQYF.